This T cell receptor (beta chain) emerged from a study of PD-1 blockade in mismatch repair-deficient tumors. Study-wide background: Patients had roughly twelve mismatch repair-deficient cancer types, all previously treated and progressing. Findings and caveats of the study: Rapid post-treatment expansion, then contraction, generally preceding radiologic response, marked tumor-resident clones.

Every patient had mismatch repair deficiency by PCR or immunohistochemistry. Data came from immunoSEQ multiplex PCR; TCRdb stores just in-frame clones and leaves some out. The sample holds 100,000 or so clones, 82% seen once. This clone showed up just a few times. The antigen remains unidentified. The specimen comprised peripheral blood, sampled roughly 36 weeks after starting pembrolizumab. This sequence was found in an adult with mismatch repair-deficient cancer.

Here the CDR3 DNA reads TGTGCCAGCAGCCCGTTCGGGCAGGCCTTATACGAGCAGTACTTC. Protein: CASSPFGQALYEQYF. The gene calls are TRBV7-2 and TRBJ2-7; unclear D gene. V was shortened by 5 bases and J by 4 bases, with 18 bases between the two germline ends. The CDR3 length is 15 residues. Germline V CDR1 and CDR2: SGHTA, FQGNSA. The whole variable domain, remainder taken from reference TRBV7-2 and TRBJ2-7, is GAGVSQSPSNKVTEKGKDVELRCDPISGHTALYWYRQSLGQGLEFLIYFQGNSAPDKSGLPSDRFSAERTGGSVSTLTIQRTQQEDSAVYLCASSPFGQALYEQYFGPGTRLTVT.